This TCR beta chain derives from a study of T cell responses to AZD1222 COVID-19 vaccine. The V end was cut by 6 bases, the J end by 6 bases, with 18 bases between. Germline values: CDR1 SGHNT, CDR2 YENEEA. This CDR3 comprises 14 residues. The count of this clone is one. Generated by immunoSEQ multiplex PCR, the TCRdb table keeps only in-frame clones and is missing some. Among 180,000 or so clones listed, approximately 91% were seen once. The source was peripheral blood, collected 28 days after the second AZD1222 dose. V is TRBV11-3 and J is TRBJ2-7; D may correspond to TRBD1 or TRBD2 (6 bases each). The source is an adult who received the AZD1222 COVID-19 vaccine. CDR3 nucleotide sequence: TGTGCCAGCAGTCCTACGGGGGCCACTGCCGAGCAGTACTTC. It specifies CASSPTGATAEQYF.